The present T cell receptor (beta chain) was sequenced within a study of cytomegalovirus exposure and HLA in healthy donors. The study ran its PCR with 60 Vbeta and 13 Jbeta primers. Libraries were prepared by immunoSEQ multiplex PCR; TCRdb keeps only in-frame clonotypes and omits some of them. The sample includes about 67,000 clones, about 65% seen only once; the top ten take around 2%. This CDR3 is 16 amino acids long. Per the germline V gene, CDR1 is SGHNT and CDR2 is YENEEA. V shed 0 bases and J 4 bases; nucleotides not matched to a gene: 6. This clonotype was obtained from a woman in her twenties or thirties in good health and CMV-seronegative. Sample: PBMCs. V is TRBV11-3 and J is TRBJ1-1; 9 bases align to TRBD1. CDR3 in amino acids: CASSLDRQGGGTEAFF. Written as DNA, the CDR3 is TGTGCCAGCAGCTTAGATCGACAGGGGGGAGGCACTGAAGCTTTCTTT.